One sample yielded the 4 T cell receptor beta chains listed below, sequenced in a study of T cells in Graves' hyperthyroidism and ophthalmopathy (dated by TCRdb to the late 2010s). The library was built by means of multiplex PCR. The instrument was an Illumina HiSeq 2000. The TCR beta CDR3 regions were amplified from RNA transcripts. For the first round of RT-PCR on the TCR CDR3, the HTBI primer set was used together with the Qiagen OneStep RT-PCR kit. The public reads were run again by TCRdb, first through fastp at Q25 and then through MiXCR, and only productive beta chains were kept. A single entry per CDR3 protein holds the most common genes and DNA from its merged rows. The sample data list around 600,000 distinct CDR3 sequences, and more than 12% of these were observed just once. The ten largest clones take up roughly an eighth of the sample. Specimen: blood. These receptors originate from a woman aged 45-65 years with Graves' ophthalmopathy.

This clonotype was detected ten times or more. The CDR3 spells CSAREGDYEQFF. The CDR3 DNA sequence: TGCAGTGCTAGGGAGGGGGATTATGAGCAGTTCTTC. The chain links TRBV20-1 to TRBJ2-1; possibly TRBD1 or TRBD2 for D (6 bases each). The CDR3 spans 12 residues. In germline, CDR1 is DFQATT, CDR2 SNEGSKA (reference sequence). V lost 3 bases and J lost 8, with 11 bases in between.

This clonotype was counted at least ten times. The J gene is TRBJ2-7, the V gene TRBV27; 10 bases align to TRBD2. V was clipped by 3 bases and J by 7 bases; unmatched bases: 6. The length of the CDR3 is 14 residues. Germline V lookup: CDR1 MNHEY, CDR2 SMNVEV (reference sequence). CDR3 coding DNA: TGTGCCAGCAGTTTCACTAGCGGGAATTGGGAGCAGTACTTC. Protein sequence: CASSFTSGNWEQYF.

This clonotype appeared a few times. The chain recombines TRBV11-2 with TRBJ2-5, with a tentative D call TRBD2 (6 bases). The CDR3 runs to 13 residues. V lost 2 bases and J lost 6, with 10 bases in between. CDR1 and CDR2 from the germline V gene are SGHAT and FQNNGV. CDR3 residues: CASSLTGVQTQYF. The CDR3 DNA follows: TGTGCCAGCAGCTTAACGGGGGTGCAGACCCAGTACTTC. Together with reference TRBV11-2 and TRBJ2-5, the CDR3 gives the full variable domain: EAGVAQSPRYKIIEKRQSVAFWCNPISGHATLYWYQQILGQGPKLLIQFQNNGVVDDSQLPKDRFSAERLKGVDSTLKIQPAKLEDSAVYLCASSLTGVQTQYFGPGTRLLVL.

V usage is TRBV9 and J usage is TRBJ2-1; TRBD2 matches at 7 bases. Germline CDR1 SGDLS, CDR2 YYNGEE. CDR3 size: 15 residues. The V gene end was trimmed by 2 bases and the J gene end by 6 bases; junction bases not matched to a gene: 8. CDR3 sequence (DNA): TGTGCCAGCAGCGTTGGAGGGGCTAGCGGCAATGAGCAGTTCTTC. Translated, it gives CASSVGGASGNEQFF.